The 21 T cell receptor beta chains listed next were all sequenced from one sample in a study of T-cell memory formation after mild COVID-19. TCRdb used MiXCR to reprocess the 5' RACE reads, holding one entry per CDR3 protein. This table holds fewer than 140,000 distinct CDR3 sequences, about a sixth found once. Sequencing was done on a sample of PBMCs or a T cell subset sorted from them (not recorded which). The receptors here all came from an adult woman who had mild COVID-19 (a few samples of this study predate the infection). Cell type and time point are not known.

This clonotype has only a few counts. The chain recombines TRBV5-1 with TRBJ2-1; 8 nucleotides align to TRBD2. CDR3 length equals 16 residues. Losses at the gene ends were 0 bases for V and 3 bases for J; bases not matched to a gene: 5. Germline V CDR1 and CDR2: SGHRS, YFSETQ. CDR3 region: CASSLALAGYYNEQFF. The CDR3 DNA sequence: TGCGCCAGCAGCTTGGCGCTAGCGGGCTACTACAATGAGCAGTTCTTC.

This clonotype was counted only a few times. V gene TRBV27 combines with J gene TRBJ2-4, with D unclear. This CDR3 comprises 15 residues. The V and J ends lost 6 bases and 4 bases respectively, with 16 bases between them. Germline V lookup: CDR1 MNHEY, CDR2 SMNVEV (reference sequence). In DNA, the CDR3 is TGTGCCAGCAGCCACAGAACCCGAACGAAAAACATTCAGTACTTC. This translates into CASSHRTRTKNIQYF.

This clonotype has more than one count but fewer than ten. V usage is TRBV19 and J usage is TRBJ2-7; 12 bases map to TRBD1. The junction had 6 bases not matched to a gene; V was cut back by 9 bases and J by 6 bases. CDR1 and CDR2 (germline): LNHDA, SQIVND (reference sequence). The CDR3 covers 13 residues. DNA for the CDR3: TGTGCCAGCGCCGGGACAGGGGGCCGCGAGCAGTACTTC. Residues: CASAGTGGREQYF. The whole variable domain, remainder taken from reference TRBV19 and TRBJ2-7, is DGGITQSPKYLFRKEGQNVTLSCEQNLNHDAMYWYRQDPGQGLRLIYYSQIVNDFQKGDIAEGYSVSREKKESFPLTVTSAQKNPTAFYLCASAGTGGREQYFGPGTRLTVT.

The chain combines TRBV27 with TRBJ1-2, with unresolved D. Germline values: CDR1 MNHEY, CDR2 SMNVEV (reference sequence). The V and J ends lost 5 bases and 5 bases respectively, with 12 bases between them. There are 13 residues in the CDR3. The CDR3 loop is CASSPGSLYGYTF. CDR3 bases: TGTGCCAGCAGTCCCGGGTCCCTATATGGCTACACCTTC.

This clonotype was counted only a few times. V and J are TRBV27 and TRBJ2-7, with D tentatively TRBD1 (5 bases). V dropped 5 bases and J dropped 6 bases, with 20 bases sitting between them. CDR1 is MNHEY, CDR2 SMNVEV, per germline (reference sequence). This CDR3 contains 15 residues. The CDR3 loop is CASSEGSLEGVEQYF. CDR3 DNA: TGTGCCAGCAGTGAAGGTAGCCTTGAAGGGGTCGAGCAGTACTTC.

The CDR3 DNA follows: TGCAGTGCTAGAATCCTCGGGCAGGGTGAGAATGGCTACACCTTC. Protein sequence: CSARILGQGENGYTF. J is TRBJ1-2 and V is TRBV20-1; D is possibly TRBD1 (5 bases). Per germline, CDR1 DFQATT and CDR2 SNEGSKA (reference sequence). Trimming took off 2 bases at V and 6 bases at J, with 19 bases between the two ends. This CDR3 comprises 15 residues.

This clonotype was counted a few times. This rearrangement joins TRBV7-9 to TRBJ2-5, with D possibly TRBD1 on 6 matching bases. This CDR3 contains 14 residues. The germline V gene encodes CDR1 SEHNR and CDR2 FQNEAQ (reference sequence). Trimming removed 2 bases at V and 2 bases at J, with 9 bases between. CDR3 in DNA: TGTGCCAGCAGCTTAAAGGACAGACAAGAGACCCAGTACTTC. Encoded protein: CASSLKDRQETQYF.

This clonotype has only a few counts. This sequence joins TRBV7-9 and TRBJ1-1; D gene unclear. The CDR3 covers 12 residues. Looked up from germline, CDR1 is SEHNR and CDR2 is FQNEAQ (reference sequence). V was clipped by 4 bases and J by 6 bases, with 9 bases between them. The CDR3 region is CASSYGSPEAFF. The CDR3 DNA follows: TGTGCCAGCAGCTACGGGAGTCCTGAAGCTTTCTTT.

This clonotype was seen a few times. The rearrangement uses TRBV9 and TRBJ1-1; D gene ambiguous. V was shortened by 4 bases and J by 1 base, with 14 bases between the two germline ends. Per germline, CDR1 SGDLS and CDR2 YYNGEE. This CDR3 has 15 residues. DNA for the CDR3: TGTGCCAGCAGCCCCAGAGGGAACCAGAACACTGAAGCTTTCTTT. Residues: CASSPRGNQNTEAFF. The full variable domain, completed using reference TRBV9 and TRBJ1-1, is DSGVTQTPKHLITATGQRVTLRCSPRSGDLSVYWYQQSLDQGLQFLIQYYNGEERAKGNILERFSAQQFPDLHSELNLSSLELGDSALYFCASSPRGNQNTEAFFGQGTRLTVV.

The table lists this clonotype with a few counts. The chain joins TRBV2 to TRBJ2-7; D perhaps matches TRBD1 (5 bases). CDR1 and CDR2 (germline): SNHLY, FYNNEI. V lost 0 bases and J lost 3, with 18 bases in between. CDR3 length equals 17 residues. The CDR3 sequence: CASSEAVAQGWDYEQYF. The CDR3 DNA reads TGTGCCAGCAGTGAAGCAGTAGCCCAGGGATGGGACTACGAGCAGTACTTC.

The chain recombines TRBV12-3 or TRBV12-4 with TRBJ2-5; 7 bases fit TRBD2. CDR3 size: 14 residues. V shed 6 bases, J shed 7 bases, and the junction held 11 bases outside the gene matches. DNA for the CDR3: TGTGCCAGCAGCCTCCGGGACGGCGGGGGGACCCAGTACTTC. Translating it yields CASSLRDGGGTQYF.

The chain combines TRBV11-2 with TRBJ2-3; 7 bases line up with TRBD2. This CDR3 comprises 15 residues. In germline, CDR1 is SGHAT, CDR2 FQNNGV. The J segment lost 1 base and the V segment lost 5 bases, leaving 6 bases of the junction unmatched. CDR3 nucleotide sequence: TGTGCCAGCAGCCCGAGCGGGACCGGCACAGATACGCAGTATTTT. Residues: CASSPSGTGTDTQYF.

This clonotype occurred a few times. J is TRBJ2-7 and V is TRBV2; 7 bases line up with TRBD1. This CDR3 has 15 residues. Looked up from germline, CDR1 is SNHLY and CDR2 is FYNNEI. The ends lost 2 bases at V and 3 bases at J; junction bases unmatched: 7. CDR3 in DNA: TGTGCCAGCAGTGAATATCAGGGGGAAGTCTACGAGCAGTACTTC. Protein: CASSEYQGEVYEQYF.

The chain has TRBV7-8 and TRBJ2-5; D not resolved. In germline, CDR1 is SGHVS, CDR2 FQNEAQ. CDR3 length equals 13 residues. V lost 2 bases and J 2 bases, leaving 6 bases between the germline ends. CDR3 protein: CASSLYQQETQYF. In DNA form, the CDR3 reads TGTGCCAGCAGCTTATACCAGCAAGAGACCCAGTACTTC.

This clonotype was counted a few times. V gene TRBV29-1 combines with J gene TRBJ2-1, with D maybe TRBD1 (7 bases). Germline-derived CDR1 and CDR2 are SQVTM and ANQGSEA. The length of the CDR3 is 14 residues. Trimming took off 3 bases at V and 5 bases at J, with 14 bases between the two ends. The CDR3 DNA sequence: TGCAGCGTTGATGGAGGGGGCGCTGACAATGAGCAGTTCTTC. Its protein product is CSVDGGGADNEQFF.

The table lists this clonotype with a few counts. J is TRBJ1-1 and V is TRBV4-1; 7 nucleotides align to TRBD1. Trimming removed 3 bases from V and 5 bases from J; junction bases left unmatched: 9. The CDR3 contains 15 residues. Germline assignment: CDR1 MGHRA and CDR2 YSYEKL. CDR3 sequence reads: CASSQAPTGTTEAFF. In nucleotides, the CDR3 is TGCGCCAGCAGCCAGGCCCCGACAGGGACTACTGAAGCTTTCTTT.

This clonotype occurred a few times. The chain employs TRBV13 and TRBJ1-1, with D perhaps matching TRBD1 (5 bases). The CDR3 is 16 amino acids. Trimming removed 0 bases from V and 5 bases from J, with 16 bases in between. Germline CDR1 reads PRHDT; CDR2 reads FYEKMQ (reference sequence). CDR3 sequence reads: CASSLGGHSGTTEAFF. The CDR3 coding sequence is TGTGCCAGCAGCTTAGGTGGACACTCAGGTACTACTGAAGCTTTCTTT. Supplemented by reference TRBV13 and TRBJ1-1, the full variable domain reads AAGVIQSPRHLIKEKRETATLKCYPIPRHDTVYWYQQGPGQDPQFLISFYEKMQSDKGSIPDRFSAQQFSDYHSELNMSSLELGDSALYFCASSLGGHSGTTEAFFGQGTRLTVV.

This chain uses TRBV19 with TRBJ2-6, with TRBD1 as a possible D gene (6 bases). The CDR3 extends over 19 amino acids. V lost 2 bases and J lost 0, with 17 bases in between. Germline CDR1 reads LNHDA; CDR2 reads SQIVND (reference sequence). As DNA, the CDR3 is TGTGCCAGTAGTATACCACTCGACAGGTTCTACTCTGGGGCCAACGTCCTGACTTTC. This translates into CASSIPLDRFYSGANVLTF.

V usage is TRBV19 and J usage is TRBJ2-7; 9 nucleotides align to TRBD1. J was trimmed by 5 bases and V by 5 bases; bases with no gene match: 13. The length of the CDR3 is 16 residues. Germline V gene lookup returns CDR1 LNHDA and CDR2 SQIVND (reference sequence). For the CDR3, the DNA is TGTGCCAGTAGTCCCTTGACCGGGACAGGGCTGAACGAGCAGTACTTC. Amino acids: CASSPLTGTGLNEQYF.

A few counts support this clonotype. The J gene is TRBJ2-5, the V gene TRBV5-6, with TRBD1 matching 11 bases. The length of the CDR3 is 16 residues. Germline lookup yields CDR1 SGHDT and CDR2 YYEEEE. Losses at the gene ends were 4 bases for V and 0 bases for J; bases not matched to a gene: 5. CDR3 nucleotides: TGTGCCAGCAGCACCGGGACAGGGGGTTACCAAGAGACCCAGTACTTC. The encoded protein is CASSTGTGGYQETQYF.

With regard to this clonotype: Germline and junction disagree at one end, which may indicate a read error. V and J are TRBV20-1 and TRBJ1-1; D remains unclear. In germline, CDR1 is DFQATT, CDR2 SNEGSKA (reference sequence). This CDR3 region has 14 residues. CDR3 protein: CSARTGILNTEAFF. The CDR3 coding sequence is TGCAGCGCTAGAACCGGGATTTTGAACACTGAAGCTTTCTTT.